The entry that follows covers one T cell receptor beta chain sequence. The entry originates in a study of shared clonotypes between healthy human individuals. Looked up from germline, CDR1 is GTSNPN and CDR2 is SVGIG (reference sequence). The CDR3 contains 14 residues. The V gene lost 2 bases and the J gene lost 1 base, with 11 bases spanning the gap. Sequenced by immunoSEQ multiplex PCR; TCRdb stores in-frame clones only, minus some. The sample has more than 450,000 clones; 79% are singletons. The TCR was taken from a woman aged 40 to 50 in good health. Some clones in this sample may be carry-over from other donors' samples. This chain joins TRBV30 and TRBJ2-5, with a weak D call TRBD2 (6 bases). Sequenced material: PBMCs. This CDR3 reads CAWSTGSLQETQYF. In DNA form, the CDR3 reads TGTGCCTGGAGTACCGGGAGCCTCCAAGAGACCCAGTACTTC.